The 17 T cell receptor beta chains below come from one sample, sequenced in a study of early T cells in non-severe SARS-CoV-2 infection (dated by TCRdb to 2020 to 2022). Receptor libraries were prepared by 5' RACE. Sequencing was carried out with a NextSeq 500. TCRdb trimmed public reads at Q25 via fastp, called clones via MiXCR and kept in-frame beta chains. Here each entry gathers all rows of one CDR3 protein and keeps the most common genes and DNA. In this sample the table shows around 99,000 distinct CDR3 sequences, around 10% of which occur a single time. Roughly 8% of the sample rests with the top ten. The specimen was whole blood. The origin of the receptors is an adult who was a healthcare worker with PCR-confirmed SARS-CoV-2 infection or an uninfected control (not recorded which).

This clonotype showed up many times. The chain couples TRBV5-4 to TRBJ2-7, with TRBD2 matching over 9 bases. V was clipped by 1 base and J by 2 bases; unmatched bases: 7. Per germline, CDR1 SGHNT and CDR2 YYREEE (reference sequence). The CDR3 has 16 amino acids. CDR3 sequence reads: CASSLLPSGTPYEQYF. The CDR3 DNA follows: TGTGCCAGCAGCTTGTTACCTAGCGGGACCCCCTACGAGCAGTACTTC.

This clonotype was recorded at least ten times. CDR3 sequence: CASSYLSTGAGRLRNTEAFF. The CDR3 DNA follows: TGTGCCAGCAGTTACCTATCCACAGGGGCCGGGAGGTTGAGGAACACTGAAGCTTTCTTT. The V gene is TRBV6-5, the J gene TRBJ1-1; TRBD1 matches at 7 bases. This CDR3 is 20 amino acids long. In germline, CDR1 is MNHEY, CDR2 SVGAGI. The trim removed 2 bases at V and 1 base at J, leaving 19 bases unmatched.

This clonotype was seen at least ten times. This chain uses TRBV5-6 with TRBJ2-7; the D is unclear. Trimming cost V 0 bases and J 5 bases, with 3 bases left between them. This CDR3 has 11 residues. Germline CDR1 is SGHDT and CDR2 is YYEEEE. The CDR3 protein is CASSLGDEQYF. CDR3 in DNA: TGTGCCAGCAGCTTGGGCGACGAGCAGTACTTC.

This chain links TRBV5-5 with TRBJ1-4, with 7 bases lining up with TRBD1. CDR1 and CDR2 (germline): SGHKS, YYEKEE (reference sequence). CDR3 size: 14 residues. The trim removed 1 base at V and 4 bases at J, leaving 1 base unmatched. CDR3 loop: CASSLWDSNEKLFF. CDR3 nucleotides: TGTGCCAGCAGCTTGTGGGACAGTAATGAAAAACTGTTTTTT.

The J gene is TRBJ2-1, the V gene TRBV20-1; D not certain. The CDR3 spans 14 residues. Germline V gene lookup returns CDR1 DFQATT and CDR2 SNEGSKA (reference sequence). V was cut by 0 bases and J by 7 bases, with 13 bases left in between. CDR3 loop: CSARESLGKNEQFF. Written as DNA, the CDR3 is TGCAGTGCTAGAGAGTCTCTAGGGAAGAATGAGCAGTTCTTC.

This clonotype has at least ten counts. The V call is TRBV7-9, the J call TRBJ1-2; D may be TRBD1 (6 bases). The CDR3 covers 13 residues. Trimming took 6 bases from V and 6 from J, leaving 14 bases between them. The germline V gene has CDR1 SEHNR and CDR2 FQNEAQ (reference sequence). The CDR3 is CASSTGKVDGYTF. The DNA of the CDR3 is TGTGCCAGCAGTACAGGGAAAGTGGATGGCTACACCTTC.

J is TRBJ2-7 and V is TRBV10-3, with 9 bases fitting TRBD1. The CDR3 contains 15 residues. Germline V CDR1 and CDR2: ENHRY, SYGVKD. The V gene end was trimmed by 5 bases and the J gene end by 3 bases; junction bases not matched to a gene: 8. Here the CDR3 reads CAISTGTGWFYEQYF. CDR3 DNA: TGTGCCATCAGTACCGGGACAGGGTGGTTCTACGAGCAGTACTTC.

This clonotype was recorded many times. The chain employs TRBV20-1 and TRBJ2-7; either TRBD1 or TRBD2 may supply D (5 bases each). Per the germline V gene, CDR1 is DFQATT and CDR2 is SNEGSKA (reference sequence). The CDR3 has 12 amino acids. V gave up 3 bases and J gave up 2 bases, with 8 bases separating them. CDR3 DNA sequence: TGCAGTGCTAGGGGACCTCCCTACGAGCAGTACTTC. Translated: CSARGPPYEQYF.

There are a few counts of this clonotype. The chain employs TRBV4-3 and TRBJ1-2; no reliable D call. Looked up from germline, CDR1 is LGHNA and CDR2 is YSLEER. V lost 1 base and J lost 10, with 19 bases in between. The CDR3 is 15 amino acids. CDR3 residues: CASSQGSLTAMPYTF. CDR3 sequence (DNA): TGCGCCAGCAGCCAAGGCAGCCTAACCGCTATGCCCTACACCTTC.

In its sample, this clonotype was seen many times. V usage is TRBV12-3 or TRBV12-4 and J usage is TRBJ1-1; TRBD1 is a possible D gene (5 bases). The V end lost 5 bases, the J end lost 1 base, and 11 bases lay between the germline ends. This CDR3 spans 14 amino acids. CDR3 sequence: CASSQGPRNTEAFF. The CDR3 DNA is TGTGCCAGCAGTCAGGGACCGCGGAACACTGAAGCTTTCTTT.

This clonotype was picked up many times. The V gene is TRBV29-1, the J gene TRBJ2-2, with D perhaps being TRBD1 or TRBD2 (5 bases each). This CDR3 comprises 12 residues. Germline CDR1 reads SQVTM; CDR2 reads ANQGSEA. Trimming stripped 4 bases from V and 7 bases from J, with 10 bases between. CDR3 residues: CSVGGTIGELFF. CDR3 nucleotide sequence: TGCAGCGTTGGAGGGACGATCGGGGAGCTGTTTTTT.

The chain joins TRBV29-1 to TRBJ2-7; TRBD2 agrees at 7 bases. CDR3 length: 12 amino acids. V gave up 6 bases and J gave up 4 bases; unmatched junction bases: 6. Germline V gene lookup returns CDR1 SQVTM and CDR2 ANQGSEA. In nucleotides, the CDR3 is TGCAGCGTCGGGACTACTCGGTACGAGCAGTACTTC. Amino acids: CSVGTTRYEQYF.

This clonotype was counted at least ten times. The rearrangement uses TRBV4-3 and TRBJ2-1; D is ambiguous. Per germline, CDR1 LGHNA and CDR2 YSLEER. Trimming pared 0 bases from V and 10 bases from J, leaving 10 bases between. CDR3 size: 13 residues. The CDR3 DNA is TGCGCCAGCAGCCAAGATACGGAACTGGAGCAGTTCTTC. This codes for CASSQDTELEQFF.

This clonotype was detected many times. The rearrangement links TRBV2 to TRBJ1-4, with 9 bases that match TRBD1. The J segment lost 8 bases and the V segment lost 8 bases, leaving 6 bases of the junction unmatched. The CDR3 covers 13 residues. The germline V gene encodes CDR1 SNHLY and CDR2 FYNNEI. The CDR3 coding sequence is TGTGCCAGCCGATACAGGGGGCGCGAAAAACTGTTTTTT. This encodes CASRYRGREKLFF.

The gene calls are TRBV3-2 and TRBJ2-7; TRBD2 was called by the table and not checked on the DNA. TRBV3-2 is a pseudogene. The CDR3 is 22 amino acids. Written as DNA, the CDR3 is TGTGCCAGCAGCCAATCTATTCGTGGGTCGTTGCGGGTCGGTGGCAGCTCCTACGAGCAGTACTTC. Translating it yields CASSQSIRGSLRVGGSSYEQYF.

The chain combines TRBV7-2 with TRBJ2-3, with 8 bases identical to TRBD2. Germline-derived CDR1 and CDR2 are SGHTA and FQGNSA. CDR3 length equals 13 residues. V was pared by 7 bases and J by 8 bases, with 8 bases of the junction left unmatched. The CDR3 nucleotides read TGTGCCAGCACCTACGTTACTAGCGGTACGCAGTATTTT. Translation: CASTYVTSGTQYF.

This clonotype has just a few counts. J is TRBJ2-5 and V is TRBV7-2; possibly TRBD1 for D (6 bases). CDR3 size: 13 residues. Per the germline V gene, CDR1 is SGHTA and CDR2 is FQGNSA. The V end was cut by 5 bases, the J end by 7 bases, with 14 bases between. The CDR3 bases are TGTGCCAGCAGCCACACAGGGCTAGTGACCCAGTACTTC. Encoded protein: CASSHTGLVTQYF.